The rows below give T cell receptor beta chains drawn from one sample of a study of blood T cell repertoires in COVID-19. Sequenced by immunoSEQ multiplex PCR; TCRdb stores in-frame clones only, minus some. The sample carries 250,000 to 350,000 clones, around 90% recorded once. Sequenced material: PBMCs or T cells enriched from blood (not recorded which). These receptors originate from a woman younger than 35 who had recovered from COVID-19. Each CDR3 is given with its conserved first and last residue.

v_gene,CDR3aa
TRBV6-5,CASSSNTEQYF
TRBV4-3,CASSHGQAETNEKLFF
TRBV6-5,CASSYRRLDRGEQYF
TRBV5-8,CASSLTGATNEKLFF
TRBV9,CASSAGLAVGWTEAFF
TRBV2,CASSDQGQGISPLHF
TRBV7-6,CASSPRLAGGYNEQFF
TRBV28,CASSLTGSHEQYF
TRBV18,CASSRQGGNTEAFF
TRBV10-3,CAISESRGAAGQETQYF
TRBV7-9,CASSLPEREGSYNEQYF
TRBV3-1/TRBV3-2,CASSQVVGGLAIPAYEQYF
TRBV19,CASSPRAGGEAFF
TRBV4-1,CASTIGGSGNTEAFF
TRBV7-7,CASSSTPGGASYNEQFF
TRBV7-3,CASSAGAQETQYF
TRBV12-3/TRBV12-4,CASRGTANYGYTF
TRBV28,CASSLSRGSYEQYF
TRBV5-6,CASSSQVSGTAYGYTF
TRBV5-1,CASSSTETQYF